The rows below give T cell receptor beta chains drawn from one sample of a study of T cell responses to AZD1222 COVID-19 vaccine. TCRdb's table, derived via immunoSEQ multiplex PCR, lists solely in-frame clones and lacks some. This table holds roughly 150,000 clones, 80% to 95% found once. This sample comprised peripheral blood, obtained on day 0 of AZD1222 vaccination. The source of these receptors is an adult in good health. Both conserved end residues are part of each CDR3. The D gene is left open where the match is weak. Some rows have no size entry. The others give once, few or many, or a class for an expanded clone.

>TRBV18|TRBD1|.|TRBJ2-1
TGTGCCAGCTCACCGTCTAGACAGGGTGTAAACAATGAGCAGTTCTTC
CASSPSRQGVNNEQFF
>TRBV7-9|TRBD1|.|TRBJ2-3
TGTGCCAGCAGCCGGGGGACAGGGGCGTTAGATACGCAGTATTTT
CASSRGTGALDTQYF
>TRBV2|.|.|TRBJ2-5
TGTGCCAGCAGTGAGAGGCGGGCAGGGGAGACCCAGTACTTC
CASSERRAGETQYF
>TRBV24-1|.|.|TRBJ2-1
TGTGCCACCAGTGATTTAGACGGGCGCTCCTACAATGAGCAGTTCTTC
CATSDLDGRSYNEQFF
>TRBV12-3/TRBV12-4|.|few|TRBJ2-7
TGTGCCAGCAGTGCCAGCTCCTACGAGCAGTACTTC
CASSASSYEQYF
>TRBV9|.|.|TRBJ2-2
TGTGCCAGCAGCGTAGCCGGGGATCCCGACACCGGGGAGCTGTTTTTT
CASSVAGDPDTGELFF
>TRBV10-2|TRBD2|.|TRBJ2-1
TGCGCCAGCAGTGAGTCGAAAGCGGGAAAAACCCTCAATGAGCAGTTCTTC
CASSESKAGKTLNEQFF
>TRBV5-6|.|.|TRBJ1-4
TGTGCCAGCAGCTTGGACGGCAGGACTAATGAAAAACTGTTTTTT
CASSLDGRTNEKLFF
>TRBV6-5|.|once|TRBJ1-4
TGTGCCAGCAGTCGCAGATCTGCAACTAATGAAAAACTGTTTTTT
CASSRRSATNEKLFF
>TRBV28|.|.|TRBJ2-1
TGTGCCAGCAGTTTGGGGGGCCCGCTTTACAATGAGCAGTTCTTC
CASSLGGPLYNEQFF
>TRBV4-2|TRBD1|.|TRBJ1-2
TGTGCCAGCAGCCAAGAAATGTCAGGGGGTTACTATGGCTACACCTTC
CASSQEMSGGYYGYTF
>TRBV5-1|TRBD2|once|TRBJ2-7
TGCGCCAGCAGCTGGACTAGCCCTGTGGGCGAGCAGTACTTC
CASSWTSPVGEQYF
>TRBV9|.|.|TRBJ1-4
TGTGCCAGCAGCGTGTCAGGGGAGGGCGAAAAACTGTTTTTT
CASSVSGEGEKLFF
>TRBV28|.|.|TRBJ1-2
TGTGCCAGTCGGGACGCTCTCTATGGCTACACCTTC
CASRDALYGYTF
>TRBV11-3|.|.|TRBJ2-2
TGTGCCAGCAGCCCATACACTAGTGGGACCGGGGAGCTGTTTTTT
CASSPYTSGTGELFF
>TRBV5-4|.|once|TRBJ2-3
TGTGCCAGCACCCCACCGGGACGCTTTCCCACAGATACGCAGTATTTT
CASTPPGRFPTDTQYF
>TRBV7-2|TRBD1|.|TRBJ2-3
TGTGCCAGCAGCTTAGGACAGGGGAGCACAGATACGCAGTATTTT
CASSLGQGSTDTQYF
>TRBV5-6|.|.|TRBJ1-2
TGTGCCAGCAGCCCGGGTGACTATGGCTACACCTTC
CASSPGDYGYTF
>TRBV7-2|.|.|TRBJ2-3
TGTGCCAGCAGCGGGAGGGGGGCAGATACGCAGTATTTT
CASSGRGADTQYF
>TRBV5-4|.|.|TRBJ1-3
TGTGCCAGCAGCCCGGGGACGGACCCCCGCTTTGGAAACACCATATATTTT
CASSPGTDPRFGNTIYF
>TRBV11-2|TRBD1|.|TRBJ2-7
TGTGCCAGCAGACAACCGGGACAGGGTATCCACGAGCAGTACTTC
CASRQPGQGIHEQYF
>TRBV4-1|.|.|TRBJ1-3
TGCGCCAGCAGCCAAGAGGTCGTCCTCCGGGGAAACACCATATATTTT
CASSQEVVLRGNTIYF
>TRBV7-6|TRBD2|.|TRBJ2-7
TGTGCCAGCAGCATACTAGCGGGCGAGCAGTACTTC
CASSILAGEQYF
>TRBV7-2|.|.|TRBJ2-2
TGTGCCAGCAGCCGGAGCCAGTTAGACACCGGGGAGCTGTTTTTT
CASSRSQLDTGELFF
>TRBV4-1|TRBD2|.|TRBJ2-5
TGCGCCAGCAGCCAAGGCCGTAGCGGGGGGCGACAAGAGACCCAGTACTTC
CASSQGRSGGRQETQYF
>TRBV2|.|.|TRBJ1-1
TGTGCCAGCAGGGGGCCGGGGCCTGAAGCTTTCTTT
CASRGPGPEAFF
>TRBV10-3|TRBD1|.|TRBJ2-2
TGTGCCATCAAACCTTCAAATCAGGGGGCGCCCACCGGGGAGCTGTTTTTT
CAIKPSNQGAPTGELFF
>TRBV3-1/TRBV3-2|TRBD2|.|TRBJ2-5
TGTGCCAGCAGCCAAGATCGAGCGGGAGGAGGGACCCAGTACTTC
CASSQDRAGGGTQYF
>TRBV9|.|.|TRBJ2-3
TGTGCCAGCAGCGTGAGTACGGGGGGCACAGATACGCAGTATTTT
CASSVSTGGTDTQYF
>TRBV2|TRBD1|.|TRBJ1-1
TGTGCCAGCAGTGAGGGAACAGGGGGCGAGGTGGCTTTCTTT
CASSEGTGGEVAFF
>TRBV30|.|.|TRBJ1-5
TGTGCCTGGAGTGCTGGAAGGGGGCAGCCCCAGCATTTT
CAWSAGRGQPQHF
>TRBV30|TRBD2|.|TRBJ2-3
TGTGCCTGGGGGCTCCAGCGGGGGGACACAGATACGCAGTATTTT
CAWGLQRGDTDTQYF
>TRBV5-1|.|few|TRBJ1-6
TGCGCCAGCAGCTTGGGGGCAGAACTTAATTCACCCCTCCACTTT
CASSLGAELNSPLHF
>TRBV12-3/TRBV12-4|.|.|TRBJ1-4
TGTGCCAGCAGTCTAACAGGGAAGGAAAAACTGTTTTTT
CASSLTGKEKLFF
>TRBV7-9|.|once|TRBJ1-1
TGTGCCAGCAGCTTAGGGGGTGGCACTGAAGCTTTCTTT
CASSLGGGTEAFF
>TRBV7-2|.|.|TRBJ2-1
TGTGCCAGCAGCTTACCAGGGTCGAATGAGCAGTTCTTC
CASSLPGSNEQFF
>TRBV5-8|.|.|TRBJ2-5
TGTGCCAGCAGCTCGGCGACCGGGGGGACCCAGTACTTC
CASSSATGGTQYF
>TRBV4-2|TRBD2|.|TRBJ2-5
TGTGCCAGCAGCCAAGACTTAAGCGGGAGCCCAGAGACCCAGTACTTC
CASSQDLSGSPETQYF
>TRBV6-5|.|.|TRBJ1-5
TGTGCCAGCAGGCAGGGAAACAATCAGCCCCAGCATTTT
CASRQGNNQPQHF
>TRBV11-2|TRBD1|.|TRBJ1-1
TGTGCCAGCAGCTCCACCAGACAGGGCACTGAAGCTTTCTTT
CASSSTRQGTEAFF
>TRBV7-2|TRBD1|.|TRBJ1-2
TGTGCCAGCAGCTTCTTGATACAGGGGGATGGCTACACCTTC
CASSFLIQGDGYTF
>TRBV7-9|.|.|TRBJ1-4
TGTGCCAGCGGTCCAGGGCTTGGTAATGAAAAACTGTTTTTT
CASGPGLGNEKLFF
>TRBV5-1|.|.|TRBJ2-5
TGCGCCAGCAGCCCTATAAGGCAAGAGACCCAGTACTTC
CASSPIRQETQYF
>TRBV28|TRBD1|.|TRBJ1-5
TGTGCCAGCAGTCCCCAGGACAGGGTCGTAAAGCCCCAGCATTTT
CASSPQDRVVKPQHF
>TRBV2|TRBD2|.|TRBJ2-5
TGTGCCAGCAGTGGACTAGCGGGGCAAGAGACCCAGTACTTC
CASSGLAGQETQYF
>TRBV10-2|.|.|TRBJ2-2
TGCGCCAGCAATCCCCCAGGGTGGACCGGGGAGCTGTTTTTT
CASNPPGWTGELFF
>TRBV28|TRBD1|.|TRBJ2-2
TGTGCCAGCAACACAGGGGCCCCCGGGGAGCTGTTTTTT
CASNTGAPGELFF
>TRBV7-2|TRBD1|.|TRBJ1-4
TGTGCCAGCAGCTTTAGTATAGACAGGGGGTTGGAAAAACTGTTTTTT
CASSFSIDRGLEKLFF
>TRBV7-3|.|.|TRBJ2-5
TGTGCCAGCAGCTCCTATACCGGGGAGACCCAGTACTTC
CASSSYTGETQYF
>TRBV3-1/TRBV3-2|.|.|TRBJ2-7
TGTGCCAGCAGCCAAGCCACGGCGCAGTACTTC
CASSQATAQYF
>TRBV7-3|.|.|TRBJ2-7
TGTGCCAGCAGCTTAGACGGGCAGTCCTCGGGCTACGAGCAGTACTTC
CASSLDGQSSGYEQYF
>TRBV4-1|TRBD1|few|TRBJ1-6
TGCGCCAGCAGTCAATGGGACAGGGCGTTCTATAATTCACCCCTCCACTTT
CASSQWDRAFYNSPLHF
>TRBV21-1|.|.|TRBJ1-1
TGTGCCAGCAGCCGCCCCGCCAGCCAGGAGGAAGCTTTCTTT
CASSRPASQEEAFF
>TRBV20-1|.|once|TRBJ1-5
TGCAGTGCTAGTACAGGGAGTCAGCCCCAGCATTTT
CSASTGSQPQHF
>TRBV30|.|.|TRBJ1-5
TGTGCCTGGAGCCCCGGGGGATGGCAGCCCCAGCATTTT
CAWSPGGWQPQHF
>TRBV3-1/TRBV3-2|.|.|TRBJ2-4
TGTGCCAGCAGCCAAGTAGGGGACAACGGCATTCAGTACTTC
CASSQVGDNGIQYF
>TRBV5-1|.|few|TRBJ2-7
TGCGCCAGCAGCTTGGGTCTAGGCCTTTCCTACGAGCAGTACTTC
CASSLGLGLSYEQYF
>TRBV29-1|.|.|TRBJ2-3
TGCAGCGTTGGAGTGGGCACAGATACGCAGTATTTT
CSVGVGTDTQYF
>TRBV3-1/TRBV3-2|TRBD1|few|TRBJ1-5
TGTGCCAGCAGCCAATCGGACAGGGGCGAATATCAGCCCCAGCATTTT
CASSQSDRGEYQPQHF
>TRBV3-1/TRBV3-2|.|.|TRBJ2-1
TGTGCCAGCAGCCTGTCGACTAGAACCCCCTACAATGAGCAGTTCTTC
CASSLSTRTPYNEQFF